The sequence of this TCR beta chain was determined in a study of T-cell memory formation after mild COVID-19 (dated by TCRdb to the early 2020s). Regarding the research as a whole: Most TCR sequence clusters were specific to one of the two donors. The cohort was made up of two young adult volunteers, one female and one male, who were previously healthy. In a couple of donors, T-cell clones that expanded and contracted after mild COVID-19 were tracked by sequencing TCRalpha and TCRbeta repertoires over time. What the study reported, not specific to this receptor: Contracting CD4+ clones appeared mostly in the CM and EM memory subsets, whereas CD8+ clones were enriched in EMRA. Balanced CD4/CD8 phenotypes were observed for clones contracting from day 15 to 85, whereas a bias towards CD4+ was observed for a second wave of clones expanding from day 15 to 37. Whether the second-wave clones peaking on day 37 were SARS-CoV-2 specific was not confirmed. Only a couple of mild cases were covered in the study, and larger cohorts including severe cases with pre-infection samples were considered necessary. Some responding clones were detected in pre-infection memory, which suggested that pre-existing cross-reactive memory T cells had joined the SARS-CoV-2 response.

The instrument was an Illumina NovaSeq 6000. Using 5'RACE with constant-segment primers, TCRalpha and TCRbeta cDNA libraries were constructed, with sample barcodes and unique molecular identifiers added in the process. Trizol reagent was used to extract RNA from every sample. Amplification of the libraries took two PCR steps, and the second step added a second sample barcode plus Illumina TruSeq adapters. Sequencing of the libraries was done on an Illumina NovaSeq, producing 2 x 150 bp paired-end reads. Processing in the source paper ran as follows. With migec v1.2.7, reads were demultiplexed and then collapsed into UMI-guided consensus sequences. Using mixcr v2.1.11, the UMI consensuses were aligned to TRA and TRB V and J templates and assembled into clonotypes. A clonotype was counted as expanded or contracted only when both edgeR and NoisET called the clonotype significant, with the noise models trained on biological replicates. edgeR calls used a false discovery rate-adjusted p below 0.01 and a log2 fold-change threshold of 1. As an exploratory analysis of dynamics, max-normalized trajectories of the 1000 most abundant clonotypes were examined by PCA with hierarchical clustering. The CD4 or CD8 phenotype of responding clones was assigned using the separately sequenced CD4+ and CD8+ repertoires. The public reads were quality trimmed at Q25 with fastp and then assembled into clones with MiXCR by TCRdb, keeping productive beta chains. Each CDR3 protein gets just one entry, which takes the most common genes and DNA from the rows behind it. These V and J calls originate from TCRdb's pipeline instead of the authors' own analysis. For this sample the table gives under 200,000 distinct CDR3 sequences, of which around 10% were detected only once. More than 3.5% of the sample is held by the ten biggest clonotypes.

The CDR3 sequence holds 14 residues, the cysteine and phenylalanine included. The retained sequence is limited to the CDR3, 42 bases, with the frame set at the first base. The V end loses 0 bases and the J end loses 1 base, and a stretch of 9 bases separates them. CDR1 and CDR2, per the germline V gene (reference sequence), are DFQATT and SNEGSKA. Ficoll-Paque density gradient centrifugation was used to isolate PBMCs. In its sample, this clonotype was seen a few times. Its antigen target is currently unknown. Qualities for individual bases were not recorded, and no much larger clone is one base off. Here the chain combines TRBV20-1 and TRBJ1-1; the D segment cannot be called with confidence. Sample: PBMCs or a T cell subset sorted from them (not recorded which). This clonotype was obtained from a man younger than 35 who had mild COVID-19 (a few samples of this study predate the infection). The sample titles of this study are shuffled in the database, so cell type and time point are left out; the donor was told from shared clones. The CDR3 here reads CSARDPHTNTEAFF. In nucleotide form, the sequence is TGCAGTGCTAGAGATCCCCATACGAACACTGAAGCTTTCTTT.